This T cell receptor beta chain was recorded in a study of CD8+ T cells in alopecia areata. Study outcomes and limitations: Higher clonality was seen in lesional scalp than in normal scalp, especially in alopecia totalis/universalis.

Peripheral blood and lesional scalp punch biopsies were taken from alopecia areata patients. Isolation of CD4+ and CD8+ T cells from PBMCs was achieved by sorting. Extracted RNA was reverse transcribed into cDNA, the sequencing template. Libraries were prepared by immunoSEQ multiplex PCR; TCRdb keeps only in-frame clonotypes and omits some of them. The sample records more than 150,000 clones, 50% to 60% being singletons. The CDR3 consists of 13 residues. V lost 0 bases to trimming and J lost 5 bases, with 6 bases between them. The germline CDR1 and CDR2 sequences are SGDLS and YYNGEE. Turning to this clone: Its antigen remains unknown.

Sequenced material: CD4+ T cells sorted from blood, taken at week 0. The rearrangement uses TRBV9 and TRBJ1-5, with D possibly matching TRBD1 (6 bases). The clonotype comes from a human donor with alopecia areata. The CDR3, as DNA: TGTGCCAGCAGCGTAGACAGGGATCAGCCCCAGCATTTT. Translated: CASSVDRDQPQHF.